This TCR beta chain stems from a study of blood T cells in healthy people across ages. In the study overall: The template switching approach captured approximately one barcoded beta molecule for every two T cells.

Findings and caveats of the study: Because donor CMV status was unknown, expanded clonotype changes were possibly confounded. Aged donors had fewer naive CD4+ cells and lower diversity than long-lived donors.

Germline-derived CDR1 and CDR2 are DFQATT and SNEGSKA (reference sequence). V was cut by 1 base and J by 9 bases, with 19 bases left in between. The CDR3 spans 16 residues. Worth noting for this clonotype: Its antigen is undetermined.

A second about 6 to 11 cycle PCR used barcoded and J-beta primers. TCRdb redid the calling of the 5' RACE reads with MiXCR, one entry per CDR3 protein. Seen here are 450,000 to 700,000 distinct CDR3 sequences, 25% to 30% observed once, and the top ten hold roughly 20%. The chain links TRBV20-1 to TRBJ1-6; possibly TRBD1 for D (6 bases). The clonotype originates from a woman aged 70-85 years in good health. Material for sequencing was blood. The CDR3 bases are TGCAGTGCTAGAGTGGGGGGCGGGGGCCTGGGTTCACCCCTCCACTTT. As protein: CSARVGGGGLGSPLHF.